What follows is one TCR beta chain and its context. The antigen remains undetermined. The identical CDR3 is also encoded by other nucleotide sequences in the sample. These data are taken from a study of OX40 agonist ivuxolimab in advanced cancers. Study at large: Ivuxolimab was delivered to patients intravenously every 2 weeks at doses spanning 0.01 to 10 mg/kg. Participants averaged roughly 60 years of age (range 23 to 79) and were under 90% male. Whole-study findings and limits: No antigen was identified for the clonally expanded peripheral T cells. More expanded clones were found, on average, in CD8+ than in CD4+ T cells.

CDR1 is GTSNPN and CDR2 is SVGIG in the germline V gene (reference sequence). Trimming removed 3 bases from V and 0 bases from J, with 9 bases in between. The length of the CDR3 is 15 residues. Clones were sequenced by immunoSEQ multiplex PCR, and TCRdb holds only the in-frame ones, with some missing. The data contain under 100,000 clones, nearly 90% of them singletons. This chain links TRBV30 with TRBJ1-6; D possibly corresponds to TRBD1 (5 bases). The sequencing used CD4+ or CD8+ T cells sorted from blood, collected in a trial of the OX40 agonist ivuxolimab. The sequence derives from an adult with an advanced solid tumor such as melanoma, head and neck, liver or kidney cancer. CDR3 sequence (DNA): TGTGCCTGGAGACAGGATAGCTCCTATAATTCACCCCTCCACTTT. It is translated as CAWRQDSSYNSPLHF.